These 11 T cell receptor beta chains share one sample of origin, sequenced in a study of spatial heterogeneity in lung cancer. One entry per CDR3 protein, called by TCRdb with MiXCR from the 5' RACE reads. Of 9,500 to 14,000 distinct CDR3 sequences detected, 3% to 5% appear once; the ten largest clones hold about 7.6%. The time point denotes: sample taken at primary tumor resection. Unsorted whole RNA from tumor, nontumor lung or frozen PBMC underwent sequencing. The material was normal lung tissue next to the tumor, obtained at surgery. The source of these receptors is a male donor with early-stage non-small cell lung cancer.

This clonotype is classed as medium-sized. The V and J genes are TRBV28 and TRBJ2-5; 15 positions agree with TRBD2. There are 17 residues in the CDR3. After removal of 4 bases from V and 0 bases from J, the junction contained 3 bases not matched to a gene. Looked up from germline, CDR1 is MDHEN and CDR2 is SYDVKM. CDR3 sequence reads: CASSYWTSGGDQETQYF. As DNA, the CDR3 is TGTGCCAGCAGTTACTGGACTAGCGGGGGGGACCAAGAGACCCAGTACTTC.

This clonotype was detected many times. The gene calls are TRBV5-1 and TRBJ2-3; a weak D match, TRBD1 (6 bases). V lost 1 base and J 4 bases, leaving 10 bases between the germline ends. The CDR3 spans 14 residues. CDR1 is SGHRS, CDR2 YFSETQ, per germline. The chain's CDR3 is CASSLQGSPDTQYF. CDR3 coding DNA: TGCGCCAGCAGCTTGCAGGGGAGCCCAGATACGCAGTATTTT.

This clonotype was counted at least ten times. The rearrangement links TRBV29-1 to TRBJ1-5; weak D call: TRBD1 (6 bases). Trimming left V 5 bases short and J 3 bases short, with 11 bases between. The length of the CDR3 is 13 residues. Germline V gene lookup returns CDR1 SQVTM and CDR2 ANQGSEA. CDR3: CSVRQANNQPQHF. Here the CDR3 DNA reads TGCAGCGTTCGACAGGCCAACAATCAGCCCCAGCATTTT.

The chain links TRBV2 to TRBJ2-3; tentatively, D is TRBD1 or TRBD2 (5 bases each). V was trimmed by 4 bases and J by 2 bases, leaving 16 bases between them. The CDR3 contains 16 residues. The V gene's germline CDR1 is SNHLY and CDR2 FYNNEI. In DNA, the CDR3 is TGTGCCAGCAGTGGAGACCGGGACCAGATCACAGATACGCAGTATTTT. Residues: CASSGDRDQITDTQYF.

This clonotype has at least ten counts. V usage is TRBV7-8 and J usage is TRBJ2-7; perhaps TRBD2 as D (5 bases). The germline V and J ends were trimmed by 5 bases and 6 bases, with 11 bases remaining between them. The CDR3 has 12 amino acids. Germline CDR1 reads SGHVS; CDR2 reads FQNEAQ. CDR3 nucleotides: TGTGCCAGCAGCCGAGGACTTTCCGAGCAGTACTTC. This gives the protein CASSRGLSEQYF. The complete variable domain, with remaining parts taken from reference TRBV7-8 and TRBJ2-7, reads GAGVSQSPRYKVAKRGQDVALRCDPISGHVSLFWYQQALGQGPEFLTYFQNEAQLDKSGLPSDRFFAERPEGSVSTLKIQRTQQEDSAVYLCASSRGLSEQYFGPGTRLTVT.

This clonotype showed up many times. This chain uses TRBV15 with TRBJ1-5, with TRBD1 as a possible D gene (6 bases). Germline CDR1 reads LNHNV; CDR2 reads YYDKDF (reference sequence). The V gene lost 4 bases and the J gene lost 0 bases, with 16 bases spanning the gap. The CDR3 contains 17 residues. CDR3 in DNA: TGTGCCACCAGCAAATCGACAGGAGGGTTTAGCAATCAGCCCCAGCATTTT. The encoded protein is CATSKSTGGFSNQPQHF.

In its sample, this clonotype is large. This sequence joins TRBV13 and TRBJ2-5; 9 bases are shared with TRBD1. CDR3 length: 14 amino acids. The V segment lost 8 bases and the J segment 2 bases; nucleotides outside the gene matches: 6. Germline values: CDR1 PRHDT, CDR2 FYEKMQ (reference sequence). The CDR3 spells CASRGQGQQETQYF. For the CDR3, the DNA is TGTGCCAGCCGGGGACAGGGTCAACAAGAGACCCAGTACTTC.

This clonotype was observed at least ten times. The V call is TRBV14, the J call TRBJ2-7; TRBD1 might be the D (5 bases). Germline V gene data show CDR1 as SGHDN and CDR2 as FVKESK. V dropped 0 bases and J dropped 0 bases, with 9 bases sitting between them. This CDR3 is 15 amino acids long. The CDR3 region is CASSQDGARSYEQYF. DNA of the CDR3: TGTGCCAGCAGCCAAGATGGGGCACGCTCCTACGAGCAGTACTTC.

The chain carries TRBV11-2 and TRBJ2-5, with D possibly TRBD1 on 6 matching bases. This CDR3 is built from 17 residues. V lost 2 bases, J lost 5 bases, and 21 bases lay in between. Germline V gives CDR1 SGHAT, CDR2 FQNNGV. This CDR3 is CASSLTYGARGAETQYF. The CDR3 nucleotides read TGTGCCAGCAGCTTAACCTATGGGGCCAGGGGAGCCGAGACCCAGTACTTC.

By its share, this clonotype is medium-sized. This chain connects TRBV4-2 to TRBJ2-7; 9 positions match TRBD2. J lost 5 bases, V lost 3 bases, and 11 bases had no gene match. Germline V gene lookup returns CDR1 LGHNA and CDR2 YNFKEQ. The CDR3 is 16 residues long. The CDR3 DNA is TGTGCCAGCAGCCAGGACGGGGCGGGAGGGGATGACGAGCAGTACTTC. Translating it yields CASSQDGAGGDDEQYF.

This clonotype was detected ten times or more. J is TRBJ1-2 and V is TRBV7-2; D unclear. V was clipped by 3 bases and J by 4 bases, with 6 bases between them. Germline CDR1 reads SGHTA; CDR2 reads FQGNSA. This CDR3 has 12 residues. CDR3 sequence (DNA): TGTGCCAGCAGCTTCCGCCTCTATGGCTACACCTTC. As protein: CASSFRLYGYTF.